The clone carrying this TCR beta chain has ten or more counts. Its antigen remains unknown. The data were taken from a study of blood T cells in healthy people across ages. Study-wide results and limits: The unknown donor CMV status may have confounded expanded clonotype changes.

Per germline, CDR1 MGHRA and CDR2 YSYEKL. The V gene end was trimmed by 0 bases and the J gene end by 6 bases; junction bases not matched to a gene: 12. The CDR3 sequence is 17 residues long. The use of a sample-barcoded 5' primer and a J-beta primer mix characterized a second PCR of roughly 6 to 11 cycles. TCRdb re-derived calls from the 5' RACE reads in MiXCR, one entry per CDR3 protein. The table has more than 900,000 distinct CDR3 sequences, 25% to 35% seen once; the top ten hold approximately 10%. The sample also formed part of further work on T cells of mothers and their children. From that report: Material was donated by three healthy Caucasian mothers and their six children.

The receptor was derived from a woman between 40 and 55 years old in good health. V gene TRBV4-1 combines with J gene TRBJ2-7; TRBD1 aligns across 9 bases. Sequenced sample: blood. In DNA form, the CDR3 reads TGCGCCAGCAGCCAAGATGGCACTCCGGGACAGGGAGGCGAGCAGTACTTC. It yields the protein CASSQDGTPGQGGEQYF.